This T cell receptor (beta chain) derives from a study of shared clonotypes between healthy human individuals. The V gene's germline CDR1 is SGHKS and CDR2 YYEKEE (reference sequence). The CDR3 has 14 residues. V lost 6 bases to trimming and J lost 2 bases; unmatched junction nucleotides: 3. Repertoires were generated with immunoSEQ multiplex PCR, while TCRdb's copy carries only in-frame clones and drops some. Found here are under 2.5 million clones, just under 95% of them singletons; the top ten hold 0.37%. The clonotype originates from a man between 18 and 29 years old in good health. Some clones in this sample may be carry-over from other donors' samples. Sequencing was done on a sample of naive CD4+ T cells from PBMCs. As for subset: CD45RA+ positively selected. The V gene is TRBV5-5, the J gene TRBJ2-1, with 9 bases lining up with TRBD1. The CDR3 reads CASIRQGAYNEQFF. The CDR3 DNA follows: TGTGCCAGCATCCGACAGGGGGCCTACAATGAGCAGTTCTTC.